This T cell receptor beta chain appears in the sequencing data of a study of post-analysis software for immune sequencing data. Study observations and caveats: Five TRBV segments were significantly more frequent in patients than in controls. TRBV5-6, TRBV5-1 and TRBV20-1 were among these segments. Samples from one preparation batch, clustered by F measure, grouped strongly together.

With respect to this clonotype: The antigen remains undetermined.

Prepared TCR beta cDNA libraries contained unique molecular identifiers. Once 1 to 10 million T cells were used, some 500,000 cDNA molecules resulted. Each CDR3 protein is one row after TCRdb ran MiXCR on the PCR reads. The sample consists of about 620,000 distinct CDR3 sequences, about 40% of them appearing once. Looked up from germline, CDR1 is KGHSH and CDR2 is LQKENI. The CDR3 contains 12 residues. Trimming removed 1 base at V and 6 bases at J, with 6 bases between. This TCR was recovered from a girl aged 10 to 17 with multiple sclerosis. V usage is TRBV18 and J usage is TRBJ1-1; weak D call: TRBD1 (5 bases). The sample consisted of blood. The CDR3, as DNA: TGTGCCAGCTCACCACAGGGGTCTGAAGCTTTCTTT. Translated: CASSPQGSEAFF.